This T cell receptor beta chain is from a study of shared T cell receptors in the human thymus. The protocol was immunoSEQ multiplex PCR, while the TCRdb copy is restricted to in-frame clones and leaves out a portion. The sample records hundreds of thousands of clones, over 75% being singletons. Unmatched junction bases numbered 16, after V lost 6 bases and J lost 5 bases. The germline CDR1 and CDR2 sequences are MGHDK and SYGVNS. The CDR3 covers 16 residues. These data were also reused for a study on human thymus T cells. That work states: Obtained as resections during corrective heart surgery, the thymus tissue was then studied. Among thymic and blood repertoires, usage of V and J genes appeared biased.

This clonotype was sampled from a boy under two years old with a congenital heart defect. The genes are TRBV25-1 and TRBJ2-7; 7 nucleotides agree with TRBD2. Material for sequencing was thymocytes. The CDR3 protein is CASSSVTSVLVNEQYF. CDR3 nucleotide sequence: TGTGCCAGCAGCTCTGTCACTAGCGTCCTGGTCAACGAGCAGTACTTC.